The 18 T cell receptor beta chains below were found in one sample sequenced in a study of response to subunit inactivated influenza vaccine. Each CDR3 protein is one row after TCRdb ran MiXCR on the RT-PCR reads. The table includes about 160,000 distinct CDR3 sequences, 11% detected once. This sample comprised non-naive T cells sorted from PBMCs, obtained 35 to 45 days after vaccination. The receptors stem from a man aged 50-60 years who received an inactivated influenza vaccine.

A single count supports this clonotype. This chain connects TRBV6-5 to TRBJ2-7; D is perhaps TRBD2 (5 bases). Looked up from germline, CDR1 is MNHEY and CDR2 is SVGAGI. The V end lost 0 bases, the J end lost 2 bases, and 14 bases lay between the germline ends. The CDR3 is 16 amino acids. CDR3 nucleotides: TGTGCCAGCAGTTACTCGATGCGGGTACGGGCCTACGAGCAGTACTTC. It is translated as CASSYSMRVRAYEQYF.

The J gene is TRBJ2-3, the V gene TRBV12-3 or TRBV12-4; 13 nucleotides line up with TRBD2. V lost 5 bases to trimming and J lost 6 bases; unmatched junction nucleotides: 5. This CDR3 has 15 residues. CDR3 sequence reads: CASSLGLAGEDTQYF. In DNA, the CDR3 is TGTGCCAGCAGTCTTGGACTAGCGGGGGAGGATACGCAGTATTTT.

This clonotype was seen ten or more times. V and J are TRBV29-1 and TRBJ2-1; a possible D gene is TRBD1 (6 bases). Trimming removed 6 bases at V and 6 bases at J, with 9 bases between. This CDR3 is built from 11 residues. Germline V lookup: CDR1 SQVTM, CDR2 ANQGSEA. The CDR3 nucleotides are TGCAGCGTCGGACAGATCAATGAGCAGTTCTTC. As protein: CSVGQINEQFF.

This clonotype was seen only a few times. This rearrangement joins TRBV6-2 or TRBV6-3 to TRBJ1-5; tentative D call: TRBD1 (5 bases). Germline CDR1 reads MNHEY; CDR2 reads SVGEGT. The CDR3 totals 13 residues. The germline V and J ends were trimmed by 6 bases and 3 bases, with 9 bases remaining between them. DNA for the CDR3: TGTGCCAGCAGGGGGGGGGACAATCAGCCCCAGCATTTT. Protein sequence: CASRGGDNQPQHF.

This clonotype was recorded many times. The J gene is TRBJ2-2, the V gene TRBV6-2 or TRBV6-3; 8 bases match TRBD1. CDR3 length: 16 residues. The V gene's germline CDR1 is MNHEY and CDR2 SVGEGT. Trimming removed 4 bases from V and 4 bases from J; junction bases left unmatched: 8. The DNA of the CDR3 is TGTGCCAGCAGTTCCGACAGGGGATTCACCACCGGGGAGCTGTTTTTT. Protein product: CASSSDRGFTTGELFF.

The J gene is TRBJ1-2, the V gene TRBV15; TRBD1 is a possible D gene (6 bases). The ends were cut back, 3 bases at V and 0 bases at J, with 17 bases in the middle. Germline loops: CDR1 LNHNV, CDR2 YYDKDF (reference sequence). The CDR3 has 17 amino acids. The CDR3, as DNA: TGTGCCACCAGCAGCCGGGGACAAGGTCAGGCTAACTATGGCTACACCTTC. Translated: CATSSRGQGQANYGYTF.

At least ten counts were recorded for this clonotype. This chain connects TRBV5-1 to TRBJ2-1; 7 bases match TRBD1. The CDR3 length is 12 residues. The trim removed 4 bases at V and 9 bases at J, leaving 4 bases unmatched. Germline V gene data show CDR1 as SGHRS and CDR2 as YFSETQ. CDR3 in DNA: TGCGCCAGCAGCGGAACAGGGGTTGAGCAGTTCTTC. Translating gives CASSGTGVEQFF. The whole variable domain, filled in from reference TRBV5-1 and TRBJ2-1, reads KAGVTQTPRYLIKTRGQQVTLSCSPISGHRSVSWYQQTPGQGLQFLFEYFSETQRNKGNFPGRFSGRQFSNSRSEMNVSTLELGDSALYLCASSGTGVEQFFGPGTRLTVL.

The rearrangement uses TRBV4-2 and TRBJ2-5; D is possibly TRBD1 (5 bases). Germline loops: CDR1 LGHNA, CDR2 YNFKEQ. The CDR3 loop spans 18 amino acids. V gave up 10 bases and J gave up 5 bases, with 32 bases separating them. CDR3 amino acids: CAMGPGHLLVGAGETQYF. For the CDR3, the DNA is TGTGCCATGGGCCCCGGGCATCTCCTTGTAGGGGCCGGGGAGACCCAGTACTTC.

This clonotype was seen more than once but under ten times. This rearrangement joins TRBV15 to TRBJ1-2, with D tentatively TRBD1 (6 bases). This CDR3 is 14 amino acids long. Trimming removed 5 bases from V and 2 bases from J, with 12 bases in between. The germline V gene has CDR1 LNHNV and CDR2 YYDKDF (reference sequence). CDR3 bases: TGTGCCACCAGCTCCGAGGGGGGAAACTATGGCTACACCTTC. It translates to CATSSEGGNYGYTF.

This clonotype was recorded a few times. The V and J genes are TRBV7-2 and TRBJ2-7; D is possibly TRBD2 (5 bases). The CDR3 spans 12 residues. The germline V and J ends were trimmed by 3 bases and 7 bases, with 10 bases remaining between them. Looked up from germline, CDR1 is SGHTA and CDR2 is FQGNSA. In DNA, the CDR3 is TGTGCCAGCAGCTTGAGCGGCTGGGAGCAGTACTTC. Translated: CASSLSGWEQYF.

The rearrangement uses TRBV20-1 and TRBJ2-3; 7 nucleotides match TRBD2. With 0 bases clipped from V and 2 bases from J, the junction kept 8 bases outside the gene matches. The CDR3 is 16 amino acids. Per germline, CDR1 DFQATT and CDR2 SNEGSKA (reference sequence). CDR3 DNA sequence: TGCAGTGCTAGAGATAAGCGGGACCTGATCACAGATACGCAGTATTTT. Protein sequence: CSARDKRDLITDTQYF.

The rearrangement joins TRBV6-5 to TRBJ1-1; unclear D gene. CDR3 length: 12 amino acids. V dropped 2 bases and J dropped 1 base, with 2 bases sitting between them. Germline V gene sequence: CDR1 MNHEY, CDR2 SVGAGI. The CDR3 here is CASSYRNTEAFF. As DNA, the CDR3 is TGTGCCAGCAGTTACAGGAACACTGAAGCTTTCTTT.

This clonotype appeared many times. The CDR3 spells CASSPYLAAQETQYF. The CDR3, as DNA: TGTGCCAGCTCACCATACCTAGCGGCCCAAGAGACCCAGTACTTC. The rearrangement joins TRBV18 to TRBJ2-5; 7 positions match TRBD2. Germline loops: CDR1 KGHSH, CDR2 LQKENI. The CDR3 sequence is 15 residues long. V lost 2 bases to trimming and J lost 1 base; unmatched junction nucleotides: 4.

The genes are TRBV6-2 or TRBV6-3 and TRBJ2-3; weak D call: TRBD2 (5 bases). The length of the CDR3 is 14 residues. The V gene lost 8 bases and the J gene lost 4 bases, with 16 bases spanning the gap. Germline V lookup: CDR1 MNHEY, CDR2 SVGEGT. CDR3 in amino acids: CASCGSVEADTQYF. The CDR3 region has the DNA TGTGCCAGCTGTGGATCGGTGGAGGCAGATACGCAGTATTTT.

V is TRBV11-2 and J is TRBJ2-7; 7 bases fit TRBD2. J lost 9 bases, V lost 0 bases, and 5 bases had no gene match. Germline-derived CDR1 and CDR2 are SGHAT and FQNNGV. The CDR3 is 13 amino acids. For the CDR3, the DNA is TGTGCCAGCAGCTTAGATTTAGCGGGCCTGCAGTACTTC. Residues: CASSLDLAGLQYF. Variable domain in full (rest from reference TRBV11-2 and TRBJ2-7): EAGVAQSPRYKIIEKRQSVAFWCNPISGHATLYWYQQILGQGPKLLIQFQNNGVVDDSQLPKDRFSAERLKGVDSTLKIQPAKLEDSAVYLCASSLDLAGLQYFGPGTRLTVT.

The gene calls are TRBV6-5 and TRBJ1-6, with D tentatively TRBD1 (5 bases). The V end lost 0 bases, the J end lost 5 bases, and 11 bases lay between the germline ends. CDR3 length: 16 amino acids. The germline gives CDR1 MNHEY, CDR2 SVGAGI. DNA for the CDR3: TGTGCCAGCAGTTACTCAGGGACGAGAAATAATTCACCCCTCCACTTT. This encodes CASSYSGTRNNSPLHF.

This clonotype was detected only a few times. The chain couples TRBV20-1 to TRBJ2-2; D is possibly TRBD1 or TRBD2 (6 bases each). The ends were cut back, 6 bases at V and 8 bases at J, with 22 bases in the middle. The CDR3 loop spans 15 amino acids. Germline CDR1 DFQATT, CDR2 SNEGSKA (reference sequence). CDR3 coding DNA: TGCAGTGCCAGAAGAGGGGAAGGGGGACTTGGGGAGCTGTTTTTT. Protein sequence: CSARRGEGGLGELFF.

The rearrangement joins TRBV25-1 to TRBJ2-5; unclear D gene. Trimming shortened V by 5 bases and J by 5 bases, and 15 bases separated the two germline ends. The CDR3 is 14 amino acids. The germline CDR1 and CDR2 sequences are MGHDK and SYGVNS. In nucleotides, the CDR3 is TGTGCCAGCAGTTCTCCACAAGTATTGGAGACCCAGTACTTC. Protein: CASSSPQVLETQYF. Variable domain in full (rest from reference TRBV25-1 and TRBJ2-5): EADIYQTPRYLVIGTGKKITLECSQTMGHDKMYWYQQDPGMELHLIHYSYGVNSTEKGDLSSESTVSRIRTEHFPLTLESARPSHTSQYLCASSSPQVLETQYFGPGTRLLVL.